The T cell receptor beta chain under discussion was sequenced for a study of follicular helper T cells after annual influenza vaccination. Study-wide results and caveats: Just about 10-22% of cells analyzed had recovered productive TCRB sequences.

The table came from immunoSEQ multiplex PCR; TCRdb's copy has only in-frame clones and leaves some out. In the table there are over 2,000 clones, roughly 86% of which are singletons. As for this clone: The antigen is undetermined.

This CDR3 region has 14 residues. Germline-derived CDR1 and CDR2 are MNHNS and SASEGT. The junction had 2 bases not matched to a gene; V was cut back by 3 bases and J by 6 bases. Time point indicated: 2015-2016 season, pre-vaccination. Subjects lived in the community and lacked influenza vaccine within the prior 6 months. This chain connects TRBV6-1 to TRBJ1-6, with TRBD1 identical over 7 bases. The source was CXCR5- memory CD4+ T cells sorted from blood, collected on the day of influenza vaccination. The receptor comes from an adult who received the influenza vaccine. CDR3 nucleotide sequence: TGTGCCAGCAGTGACCGACAGGGTAATTCACCCCTCCACTTT. Protein sequence: CASSDRQGNSPLHF.